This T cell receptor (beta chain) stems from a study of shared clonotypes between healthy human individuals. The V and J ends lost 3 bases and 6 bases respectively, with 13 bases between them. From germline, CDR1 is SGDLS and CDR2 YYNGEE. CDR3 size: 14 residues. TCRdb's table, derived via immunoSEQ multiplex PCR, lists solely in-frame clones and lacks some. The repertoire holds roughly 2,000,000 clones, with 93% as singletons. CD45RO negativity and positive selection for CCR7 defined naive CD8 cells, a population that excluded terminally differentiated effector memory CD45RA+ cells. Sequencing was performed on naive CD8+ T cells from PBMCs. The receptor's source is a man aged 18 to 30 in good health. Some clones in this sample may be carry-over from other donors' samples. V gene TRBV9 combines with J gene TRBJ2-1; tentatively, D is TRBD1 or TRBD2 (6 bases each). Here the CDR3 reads CASSGRGLSNEQFF. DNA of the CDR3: TGTGCCAGCAGCGGCCGGGGGCTAAGCAATGAGCAGTTCTTC.